Following are 24 T cell receptor beta chains from one sample sequenced in a study of T cells expressing NK-cell markers. Each CDR3 protein gets one entry in TCRdb, which reprocessed the 5' RACE reads and gives no DNA. There are 400,000 or so distinct CDR3 sequences in the sample, with roughly a tenth held by the top ten. The sample was blood T cells: a sorted CD56 or NKG2C T cell subset, CD4+ or CD8+ T cells, or bulk PBMC T cells (not recorded which). The source is a woman in her forties or fifties in good health.

The chain is built from TRBV2 and TRBJ2-1. The germline gives CDR1 SNHLY, CDR2 FYNNEI. The CDR3 spans 13 residues. The CDR3: CASREDGWGEQFF. The variable domain in full, completed from reference TRBV2 and TRBJ2-1, reads EPEVTQTPSHQVTQMGQEVILRCVPISNHLYFYWYRQILGQKVEFLVSFYNNEISEKSEIFDDQFSVERPDGSNFTLKIRSTKLEDSAMYFCASREDGWGEQFFGPGTRLTVL.

The V and J genes are TRBV19 and TRBJ2-1; the D gene TCRdb calls, TRBD2, cannot be checked with no DNA. This CDR3 spans 14 amino acids. Germline lookup yields CDR1 LNHDA and CDR2 SQIVND (reference sequence). CDR3 in amino acids: CASRGASGSAEQFF.

The chain is built from TRBV3-1 and TRBJ2-7. Germline values: CDR1 LGHDT, CDR2 YNNKEL (reference sequence). The CDR3 has 16 amino acids. This chain's CDR3 is CASSQGTPGSSYEQYF.

The CDR3 protein is CASRAVTGGFSGANVLTF. J is TRBJ2-6 and V is TRBV7-2; TCRdb picks TRBD1, but there is no DNA to check that call. The CDR3 extends over 18 amino acids. Germline values: CDR1 SGHTA, CDR2 FQGNSA.

V and J are TRBV5-1 and TRBJ2-1; with no DNA, the TCRdb D assignment of TRBD2 cannot be verified. The CDR3 contains 14 residues. Germline CDR1 SGHRS, CDR2 YFSETQ. CDR3 region: CASSLEGLEAEQFF.

V gene TRBV11-2 combines with J gene TRBJ1-3. CDR1 is SGHAT and CDR2 is FQNNGV in the germline V gene. This CDR3 contains 13 residues. The CDR3 protein is CASSSITENTIYF.

V usage is TRBV9 and J usage is TRBJ2-7; TCRdb calls TRBD2, which cannot be checked without DNA. This CDR3 is 17 amino acids long. The V gene's germline CDR1 is SGDLS and CDR2 YYNGEE. CDR3 loop: CASSVGGGAGGPYEQYF.

The J gene is TRBJ2-1, the V gene TRBV20-1; TCRdb's assignment of TRBD1 cannot be checked, as there is no DNA. The length of the CDR3 is 16 residues. Germline CDR1 and CDR2: DFQATT and SNEGSKA (reference sequence). CDR3 amino acids: CSATPGVPSSYNEQFF.

The chain carries TRBV12-3 or TRBV12-4 and TRBJ1-1; TCRdb calls TRBD1, which cannot be checked without DNA. CDR3 length: 15 amino acids. The CDR3 region is CASSPGGRRNTEAFF.

The V gene is TRBV7-9, the J gene TRBJ2-3; there is no DNA to check the TCRdb D call of TRBD2. This CDR3 comprises 16 residues. The germline CDR1 and CDR2 sequences are SEHNR and FQNEAQ (reference sequence). The chain's CDR3 is CASSFPGLAGADTQYF.

The J gene is TRBJ2-1, the V gene TRBV11-2. The CDR3 spans 16 residues. Germline V gives CDR1 SGHAT, CDR2 FQNNGV. The CDR3 protein is CASSLVAGGSYNEQFF. Combining the CDR3 with reference TRBV11-2 and TRBJ2-1 gives the whole variable domain EAGVAQSPRYKIIEKRQSVAFWCNPISGHATLYWYQQILGQGPKLLIQFQNNGVVDDSQLPKDRFSAERLKGVDSTLKIQPAKLEDSAVYLCASSLVAGGSYNEQFFGPGTRLTVL.

The rearrangement links TRBV15 to TRBJ2-2; the D call from TCRdb, TRBD2, cannot be confirmed without DNA. Germline assignment: CDR1 LNHNV and CDR2 YYDKDF (reference sequence). CDR3 length equals 18 residues. CDR3 amino acids: CATSRDPLAGVMAGELFF.

J is TRBJ2-1 and V is TRBV11-1; TCRdb outputs TRBD2, but without DNA this stays unchecked. This CDR3 has 15 amino acids. Germline V gene sequence: CDR1 SGHAT, CDR2 FQDESV (reference sequence). This chain's CDR3 is CASSPPGGSNNEQFF. Together with reference TRBV11-1 and TRBJ2-1, the CDR3 gives the full variable domain: EAEVAQSPRYKITEKSQAVAFWCDPISGHATLYWYRQILGQGPELLVQFQDESVVDDSQLPKDRFSAERLKGVDSTLKIQPAELGDSAMYLCASSPPGGSNNEQFFGPGTRLTVL.

V and J are TRBV5-6 and TRBJ2-7; TCRdb's D call, TRBD2, is unchecked because there is no DNA. The CDR3 has 14 amino acids. CDR1 SGHDT and CDR2 YYEEEE come from the germline V gene. CDR3 residues: CASSTGLLAYEQYF.

The V call is TRBV7-2, the J call TRBJ2-1; TCRdb lists TRBD1, though no DNA is available to test this call. The germline gives CDR1 SGHTA, CDR2 FQGNSA. The CDR3 is 16 amino acids. The chain's CDR3 is CASSFGGGTGYNEQFF.

This chain connects TRBV6-5 to TRBJ2-5; TCRdb gives TRBD2 as the D gene, but with no DNA this cannot be confirmed. The germline gives CDR1 MNHEY, CDR2 SVGAGI. CDR3 length equals 14 residues. The CDR3 protein is CASTTMGSLKTQYF.

The rearrangement links TRBV6-5 to TRBJ2-7; as DNA is missing, the TRBD1 call by TCRdb cannot be tested. Germline loops: CDR1 MNHEY, CDR2 SVGAGI. The CDR3 has 15 residues. The CDR3 protein is CASSPRQGTVYEQYF.

The rearrangement links TRBV7-9 to TRBJ2-3; TCRdb's D call of TRBD1 is untestable without DNA. The CDR3 length is 14 residues. Germline CDR1 reads SEHNR; CDR2 reads FQNEAQ (reference sequence). The CDR3 sequence: CASSLRRGKDTQYF.

This sequence joins TRBV9 and TRBJ2-1; without DNA, the TCRdb call of TRBD2 cannot be checked. Germline CDR1 and CDR2: SGDLS and YYNGEE. This CDR3 has 14 residues. The CDR3 spells CASSVETRWDEQFF.

The chain is built from TRBV9 and TRBJ2-2; without DNA, the TCRdb call of TRBD1 cannot be checked. The CDR3 totals 13 residues. Per the germline V gene, CDR1 is SGDLS and CDR2 is YYNGEE. CDR3 region: CASSRQDTGELFF.

The chain couples TRBV6-1 to TRBJ2-2; TCRdb lists TRBD2, though no DNA is available to test this call. Germline values: CDR1 MNHNS, CDR2 SASEGT. The CDR3 covers 15 residues. CDR3 amino acids: CASSAGTSGTGELFF.

The chain links TRBV5-1 to TRBJ2-4; TCRdb gives TRBD1 as the D gene, but with no DNA this cannot be confirmed. The germline V gene has CDR1 SGHRS and CDR2 YFSETQ. The CDR3 sequence is 15 residues long. The CDR3 region is CASSLVGALKNIQYF.

The CDR3 reads CASSFRLAGGPKAGAGELFF. The chain has TRBV7-2 and TRBJ2-2; lacking DNA, the TRBD2 call made by TCRdb goes unchecked. Germline CDR1 is SGHTA and CDR2 is FQGNSA. The CDR3 consists of 20 residues.

This chain joins TRBV12-3 or TRBV12-4 and TRBJ2-1; TCRdb designates TRBD2, a call that cannot be tested without DNA. This CDR3 has 16 residues. CDR3 residues: CASSLWASGSYNEQFF.